A single T cell receptor (beta chain) is shown here with its context. Its antigen is as yet unknown. The sample originates from a study of CD8 T cells in Susac syndrome. Whole-study results and caveats: The study acknowledged a relatively small number of individuals in its TCR sequencing and HLA analysis.

RNA totalling roughly 0.45 to 1 ug underwent reverse transcription with random hexamers. An immunoSEQ multiplex PCR generated amplified TCR beta CDR3 products spanning 54 Vbeta and 13 Jbeta. MiXCR was run by TCRdb on the immunoSEQ multiplex PCR reads, yielding one entry per CDR3 protein. The sample has about 180,000 distinct CDR3 sequences; approximately 93% are singletons. Stable or active relapsing-remitting multiple sclerosis, untreated and meeting revised McDonald criteria, defined the controls. The sequencing sample was made of CD4+ T cells from PBMCs. The TCR sequence derives from a human donor with multiple sclerosis.

CDR3 loop: CASSQVYLDEKLFF. The CDR3 bases are TGCGCCAGCAGCCAAGTTTACCTTGATGAAAAACTGTTTTTT. The chain links TRBV4-3 to TRBJ1-4; D is unclear. V lost 1 base, J lost 6 bases, and 9 bases lay in between. The CDR3 runs to 14 residues. Germline V gene sequence: CDR1 LGHNA, CDR2 YSLEER.